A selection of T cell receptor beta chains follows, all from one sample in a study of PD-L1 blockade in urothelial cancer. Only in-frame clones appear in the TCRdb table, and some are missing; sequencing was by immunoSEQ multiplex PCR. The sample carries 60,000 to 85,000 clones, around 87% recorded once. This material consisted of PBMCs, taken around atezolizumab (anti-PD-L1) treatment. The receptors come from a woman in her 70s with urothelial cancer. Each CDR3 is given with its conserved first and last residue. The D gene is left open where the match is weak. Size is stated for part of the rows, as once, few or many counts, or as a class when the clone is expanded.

TGCGCCAGCAGCTTGACTCCGGGACTAGCGGCCAATGAGCAGTTCTTC | CASSLTPGLAANEQFF | TRBJ2-1 | TRBV5-1 | TRBD2 | .
TGTGCCAGCAGAGCAGGGAACTATGGCTACACCTTC | CASRAGNYGYTF | TRBJ1-2 | TRBV28 | . | many
TGTGCCAGTAGGGAGGGGTCCGAGCAGTACTTC | CASREGSEQYF | TRBJ2-7 | TRBV19 | . | .
TGTGCCAGCAGCCCTTCCGCGACAGGGTCTAACACCGGGGAGCTGTTTTTT | CASSPSATGSNTGELFF | TRBJ2-2 | TRBV2 | TRBD1 | .
TGCAGCGCTATGCCAGGGACTTCTGGGGCCAACGTCCTGACTTTC | CSAMPGTSGANVLTF | TRBJ2-6 | TRBV29-1 | . | .
TGTGCCTGGTGGGACAGCCTCGCCTACGAGCAGTACTTC | CAWWDSLAYEQYF | TRBJ2-7 | TRBV30 | TRBD1 | .
TGTGCCATCAGACCGGGACAGGACCATTACGAGCAGTACTTC | CAIRPGQDHYEQYF | TRBJ2-7 | TRBV10-3 | TRBD1 | .
TGTGCCAGCAGCTTATACAGGGGAAATGAGCAGTTCTTC | CASSLYRGNEQFF | TRBJ2-1 | TRBV7-6 | TRBD1 | .
TGCGCCAGCAGGCCTAGCGGAGAATCCTACGAGCAGTACTTC | CASRPSGESYEQYF | TRBJ2-7 | TRBV10-1 | TRBD2 | .
TGTGCCAGCAGGCTAGATCTTACCTTCACTGAAGCTTTCTTT | CASRLDLTFTEAFF | TRBJ1-1 | TRBV28 | . | .
TGTGCCAGCAGTGCGGTCAGACTGTTGTCCACTGAAGCTTTCTTT | CASSAVRLLSTEAFF | TRBJ1-1 | TRBV28 | . | .
TGTGCCAGCAGCTACGGACTAGCGGGAGTCAATGAGCAGTTCTTC | CASSYGLAGVNEQFF | TRBJ2-1 | TRBV11-1 | TRBD2 | .
TGTGCCAGCAGTAACAGGGGCAGGCATTCACCCCTCCACTTT | CASSNRGRHSPLHF | TRBJ1-6 | TRBV6-5 | TRBD1 | .
TGTGCCATCAGTGACTGGACAGGGAATAATTCACCCCTCCACTTT | CAISDWTGNNSPLHF | TRBJ1-6 | TRBV10-3 | TRBD1 | .
TGTGCCAGCTCACCGGAACGGAGCTCTGGAAACACCATATATTTT | CASSPERSSGNTIYF | TRBJ1-3 | TRBV18 | . | .
TGCGCCAGCAGCCGGGCTTGGACTAGCGGGTTTGTAGATACGCAGTATTTT | CASSRAWTSGFVDTQYF | TRBJ2-3 | TRBV5-1 | TRBD2 | .
TGTGCCAGCAGCGTAGTACTCACAGGGTCGAACCACAACTTCTATGGCTACACCTTC | CASSVVLTGSNHNFYGYTF | TRBJ1-2 | TRBV7-8 | . | .
TGTGCCAGCAGTGACTACGGGAATTCACCCCTCCACTTT | CASSDYGNSPLHF | TRBJ1-6 | TRBV2 | . | .
TGTGCCAGTAGTATAGGTCAGGTAGGCCCACTTCGCTCCTACAATGAGCAGTTCTTC | CASSIGQVGPLRSYNEQFF | TRBJ2-1 | TRBV19 | . | .
TGCAGCGTCGCGCGGGACAGGTCCCAAATAGTAGGCAACCAGTTCTTC | CSVARDRSQIVGNQFF | TRBJ2-1 | TRBV29-1 | TRBD1 | .
TGTGCCAGCAGTTACGGCGGGACAGACTCTGGAAACACCATATATTTT | CASSYGGTDSGNTIYF | TRBJ1-3 | TRBV6-5 | TRBD1 | .
TGCGCCAGCAGCCCTCATCTCAGGCTGGGCGGGGGGAGCTCCTACGAGCAGTACTTC | CASSPHLRLGGGSSYEQYF | TRBJ2-7 | TRBV4-1 | TRBD2 | .
TGTGCCAGTAGTATAGCGGGGGGACTCGGGGAGCAGTACTTC | CASSIAGGLGEQYF | TRBJ2-7 | TRBV19 | TRBD2 | .
TGTGCCAGCAGATTAAGTCTCCAGGAAGACCAGCCCCAGCATTTT | CASRLSLQEDQPQHF | TRBJ1-5 | TRBV21-1 | . | .
TGCAGCGTTGCCCGACAGGACTATGGCTACACCTTC | CSVARQDYGYTF | TRBJ1-2 | TRBV29-1 | . | .
TGCAGCGTCTTGGGTGGGGGCAGGGGCACAGATACGCAGTATTTT | CSVLGGGRGTDTQYF | TRBJ2-3 | TRBV29-1 | . | .
TGTGCCAGCAGTTCCGGGACAGGTCAAGGAAACTATGGCTACACCTTC | CASSSGTGQGNYGYTF | TRBJ1-2 | TRBV6-6 | TRBD1 | .
TGCGCCAGCAGCCAATCACAGGGTCTTGACTATGGCTACACCTTC | CASSQSQGLDYGYTF | TRBJ1-2 | TRBV4-3 | . | .
TGTGCCAGCTCACGCCCGACAGGGAGCTCCTACAATGAGCAGTTCTTC | CASSRPTGSSYNEQFF | TRBJ2-1 | TRBV18 | TRBD1 | .
TGTGCCAGCAGCTTTACAGGGGAAGAGACCCAGTACTTC | CASSFTGEETQYF | TRBJ2-5 | TRBV5-4 | TRBD1 | .
TGTGCCAGCAGCTTATCGGGAAGCCACGAGCAGTACTTC | CASSLSGSHEQYF | TRBJ2-7 | TRBV11-2 | . | .
TGTGCCAGCTCACCAGATCCGGGGTCTGGGGCCAACGTCCTGACTTTC | CASSPDPGSGANVLTF | TRBJ2-6 | TRBV18 | . | .
TGCGCCAGCAGCCAAGCCGGTCGGCAGTTCTTC | CASSQAGRQFF | TRBJ2-1 | TRBV4-1 | . | .
TGTGCCAGCAGCCAAGATCGTTTTGGCGGGGGGGCGGATGAGCAGTTCTTC | CASSQDRFGGGADEQFF | TRBJ2-1 | TRBV4-2 | TRBD2 | .
TGCGCCAGCAGCTTGGAGGGGACAGGGGGAGAAAAACTGTTTTTT | CASSLEGTGGEKLFF | TRBJ1-4 | TRBV5-1 | TRBD1 | once
TGTGCCAGCAGTTTGGGACTAGCGACAGATACGCAGTATTTT | CASSLGLATDTQYF | TRBJ2-3 | TRBV28 | TRBD2 | .
TGTGCCAGCAGTCTAGGGGTTTATGGCACAGATACGCAGTATTTT | CASSLGVYGTDTQYF | TRBJ2-3 | TRBV6-6 | . | .
TGTGCCAGCAGCCAAACAGGGGGCCTTAATGAAAAACTGTTTTTT | CASSQTGGLNEKLFF | TRBJ1-4 | TRBV14 | TRBD1 | .
TGTGCCTGGAGTCTAGGGGCCGAGCAGTACTTC | CAWSLGAEQYF | TRBJ2-7 | TRBV30 | . | .
TGTGCCAGCAGGCTACAGGGTGTTAGGTCTGGCTACACCTTC | CASRLQGVRSGYTF | TRBJ1-2 | TRBV2 | . | .
TGTGCCAGCAACCGTCTATTGGGCACAGATACGCAGTATTTT | CASNRLLGTDTQYF | TRBJ2-3 | TRBV6-1 | . | once
TGCGCCAGCAGCTTGGTGGGGACTAGCGGACACAATGAGCAGTTCTTC | CASSLVGTSGHNEQFF | TRBJ2-1 | TRBV5-1 | TRBD2 | .
TGTGCCAGCAGCGTTTGGGCTAGCGGGCCCTACAATGAGCAGTTCTTC | CASSVWASGPYNEQFF | TRBJ2-1 | TRBV9 | TRBD2 | .
TGTGCCAGCAGCCCCATTCGGACAGGGGGCACTGAGCAGTTCTTC | CASSPIRTGGTEQFF | TRBJ2-1 | TRBV7-3 | TRBD1 | .
TGTGCCAGCACCGACAGGGACGGCTACACCTTC | CASTDRDGYTF | TRBJ1-2 | TRBV6-1 | TRBD1 | .
TGTGCCAGCAGTTTGGAGACGGCCGGCCGGACTTTCTTT | CASSLETAGRTFF | TRBJ1-1 | TRBV28 | . | .
TGTGCCAGCAGCTTTTCAAGCTCGAACACCGGGGAGCTGTTTTTT | CASSFSSSNTGELFF | TRBJ2-2 | TRBV7-6 | . | .
TGCGCCAGCAGCAGCGGACAGGGACACTATGGCTACACCTTC | CASSSGQGHYGYTF | TRBJ1-2 | TRBV5-1 | TRBD1 | once